The source of this T cell receptor beta chain is a study of blood T cell repertoires in COVID-19. Produced via immunoSEQ multiplex PCR; TCRdb's table is partial and in-frame only. This sample has approximately 230,000 clones, with roughly nine tenths found just once. Trimming cost V 5 bases and J 4 bases, with 10 bases left between them. The germline V gene has CDR1 SGHNT and CDR2 YYREEE (reference sequence). The CDR3 loop spans 14 amino acids. The TCR was taken from a woman in her twenties or thirties with acute COVID-19. This chain joins TRBV5-4 and TRBJ2-6, with TRBD2 as a possible D gene (5 bases). The specimen sequenced was PBMCs or T cells enriched from blood (not recorded which). The CDR3 coding sequence is TGTGCCAGCAGAAGGGAGTCAGGGGCCAACGTCCTGACTTTC. Encoded protein: CASRRESGANVLTF.